This TCR beta chain was retrieved from a study of shared clonotypes between healthy human individuals. With regard to this clone: What it recognizes is unknown.

Study-level findings and limits: Larger estimated richness was generally recorded for naive subsets relative to memory subsets.

Measured with immunoSEQ multiplex PCR; TCRdb has only the in-frame clones, and not every one. The profile shows roughly 1,100,000 clones, more than 65% of them singletons. The receptor was isolated from a man aged 18 to 35 in good health. Sequenced input: memory CD4+ T cells sorted from blood. Subset reported: CD45RA-negative fraction.

CDR3 sequence reads: CASSRGGSGSEKLFF. As DNA, the CDR3 is TGTGCCAGCTCACGGGGGGGCTCCGGGAGTGAAAAACTGTTTTTT. This rearrangement joins TRBV18 to TRBJ1-4; D possibly corresponds to TRBD1 (6 bases). V dropped 4 bases and J dropped 7 bases, with 16 bases sitting between them. This CDR3 spans 15 amino acids. Germline V gene lookup returns CDR1 KGHSH and CDR2 LQKENI.